This T cell receptor (beta chain) stems from a study of control samples from healthy donors and cancer patients. Germline V gives CDR1 MNHEY, CDR2 SMNVEV (reference sequence). V lost 6 bases to trimming and J lost 0 bases, with 11 bases between them. The CDR3 is made up of 14 amino acids. The table came from immunoSEQ multiplex PCR; TCRdb's copy has only in-frame clones and leaves some out. The sample includes 90,000 to 150,000 clones, roughly 92% of them seen just once. The sequence derives from a young woman in good health. The gene calls are TRBV27 and TRBJ1-1; D unclear. The sequencing input was blood. CDR3 residues: CASRRSTMNTEAFF. The CDR3 coding sequence is TGTGCCAGCAGGCGGAGCACTATGAACACTGAAGCTTTCTTT.